A single sample is the source of the 7 T cell receptor beta chains below, sequenced in a study of fetal regulatory T cell absence and autoimmunity. The method was immunoSEQ multiplex PCR; TCRdb's version includes in-frame clones alone and lacks a portion of them. Of 95,000 or so clones in the sample, 60% to 80% were seen once. The sample comprised pancreas tissue. These receptors came from a male donor with IPEX syndrome.

This clone was observed a handful of times. The V and J genes are TRBV5-5 and TRBJ1-2, with TRBD1 matching 7 bases. Germline lookup yields CDR1 SGHKS and CDR2 YYEKEE (reference sequence). V was pared by 1 base and J by 2 bases, with 2 bases of the junction left unmatched. This CDR3 region has 14 residues. The CDR3 region is CASSLRTGNYGYTF. The DNA for the CDR3 is TGTGCCAGCAGCTTGCGGACAGGCAACTATGGCTACACCTTC.

The chain links TRBV19 to TRBJ1-5, with TRBD1 as a possible D gene (5 bases). Germline V CDR1 and CDR2: LNHDA, SQIVND (reference sequence). There are 13 residues in the CDR3. V was cut by 6 bases and J by 4 bases, with 10 bases left in between. CDR3 nucleotides: TGTGCCAGTAGCGAATACAGGAATCAGCCCCAGCATTTT. Translation gives CASSEYRNQPQHF.

The V and J genes are TRBV5-1 and TRBJ2-1, with 9 bases that match TRBD2. In germline, CDR1 is SGHRS, CDR2 YFSETQ. The ends lost 0 bases at V and 7 bases at J; junction bases unmatched: 5. This CDR3 spans 15 amino acids. CDR3 loop: CASSLGLAGLNEQFF. As DNA, the CDR3 is TGCGCCAGCAGCTTGGGCCTAGCGGGATTGAATGAGCAGTTCTTC.

The rearrangement uses TRBV27 and TRBJ1-2; 7 bases align to TRBD1. The germline V gene encodes CDR1 MNHEY and CDR2 SMNVEV (reference sequence). CDR3 length: 13 residues. The trim removed 5 bases at V and 4 bases at J, leaving 4 bases unmatched. The CDR3 nucleotides are TGTGCCAGCAGTCCCGGGACAGTCTATGGCTACACCTTC. This translates into CASSPGTVYGYTF.

In its sample, this clone was seen a few times. V usage is TRBV10-3 and J usage is TRBJ2-1; D may be TRBD2 (5 bases). The CDR3 spans 15 residues. Trimming took off 5 bases at V and 4 bases at J, with 15 bases between the two ends. The germline CDR1 and CDR2 sequences are ENHRY and SYGVKD. In DNA form, the CDR3 reads TGTGCCATCAGTTCGGACGGGGTACGGTACAATGAGCAGTTCTTC. Amino acid sequence: CAISSDGVRYNEQFF.

The chain uses TRBV5-1 and TRBJ2-7, with no clear D. With 0 bases removed from V and 6 bases from J, the gap between germline ends came to 13 bases. CDR3 size: 14 residues. The germline CDR1 and CDR2 sequences are SGHRS and YFSETQ. The CDR3 DNA reads TGCGCCAGCAGCTTGGAGTATGTAATGGGCGAGCAGTACTTC. Its translation: CASSLEYVMGEQYF.

The chain combines TRBV7-9 with TRBJ2-7; the D is unclear. Trimming removed 6 bases from V and 5 bases from J, with 11 bases in between. Germline V gene sequence: CDR1 SEHNR, CDR2 FQNEAQ (reference sequence). The length of the CDR3 is 12 residues. CDR3 DNA: TGTGCCAGCAGTCGCGCCGTAGACGAGCAGTACTTC. Protein: CASSRAVDEQYF.